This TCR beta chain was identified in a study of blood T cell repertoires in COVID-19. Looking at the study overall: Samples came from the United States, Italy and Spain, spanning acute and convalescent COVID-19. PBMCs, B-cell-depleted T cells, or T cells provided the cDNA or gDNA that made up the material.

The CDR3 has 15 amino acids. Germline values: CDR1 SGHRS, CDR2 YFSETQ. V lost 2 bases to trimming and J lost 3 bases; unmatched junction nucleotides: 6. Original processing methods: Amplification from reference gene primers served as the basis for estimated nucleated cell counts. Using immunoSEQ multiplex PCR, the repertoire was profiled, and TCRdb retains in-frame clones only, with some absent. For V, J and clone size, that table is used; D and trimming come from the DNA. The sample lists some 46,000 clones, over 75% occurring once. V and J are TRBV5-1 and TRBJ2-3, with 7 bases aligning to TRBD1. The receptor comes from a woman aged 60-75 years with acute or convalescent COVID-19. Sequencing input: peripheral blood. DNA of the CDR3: TGCGCCAGCAGCTTAACAGGGGTTGGGACAGATACGCAGTATTTT. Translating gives CASSLTGVGTDTQYF.